This T cell receptor beta chain was documented in a study of T cell responses to AZD1222 COVID-19 vaccine. Note on this clone: No antigen is known for it.

Study-wide results and caveats: Dominant CD4 TCR responses targeted spike regions 160-218 and 743-854. Clonal diversity may have been underestimated in mostly white British donors. At baseline, seropositivity was found in only six or seven AZD1222 recipients.

TCRdb keeps only in-frame clones here, not all; method: immunoSEQ multiplex PCR. The table has about 42,000 clones, around 80% seen once. The CDR3 spans 15 residues. Unmatched junction bases numbered 14, after V lost 8 bases and J lost 5 bases. The V gene's germline CDR1 is MRHNA and CDR2 SNTAGT. The chain links TRBV6-4 to TRBJ1-2; 7 bases are shared with TRBD1. Source: peripheral blood, taken 28 days after the second AZD1222 dose. This TCR derives from an adult who received the AZD1222 COVID-19 vaccine. CDR3 bases: TGTGCCAGCGCCCCGGAGGGACAGCCAGTATATGGCTACACCTTC. Amino acid sequence: CASAPEGQPVYGYTF.